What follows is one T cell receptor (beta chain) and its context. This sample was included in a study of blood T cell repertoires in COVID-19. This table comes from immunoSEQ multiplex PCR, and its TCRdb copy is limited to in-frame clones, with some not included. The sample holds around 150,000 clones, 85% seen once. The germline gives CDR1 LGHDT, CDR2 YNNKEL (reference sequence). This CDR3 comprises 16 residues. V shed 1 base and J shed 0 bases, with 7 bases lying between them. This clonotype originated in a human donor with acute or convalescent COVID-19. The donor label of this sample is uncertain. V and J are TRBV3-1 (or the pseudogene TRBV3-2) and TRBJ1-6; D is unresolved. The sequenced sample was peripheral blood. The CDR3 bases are TGTGCCAGCAGCCAAGGTTTTAGCTCCTATAATTCACCCCTCCACTTT. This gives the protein CASSQGFSSYNSPLHF.